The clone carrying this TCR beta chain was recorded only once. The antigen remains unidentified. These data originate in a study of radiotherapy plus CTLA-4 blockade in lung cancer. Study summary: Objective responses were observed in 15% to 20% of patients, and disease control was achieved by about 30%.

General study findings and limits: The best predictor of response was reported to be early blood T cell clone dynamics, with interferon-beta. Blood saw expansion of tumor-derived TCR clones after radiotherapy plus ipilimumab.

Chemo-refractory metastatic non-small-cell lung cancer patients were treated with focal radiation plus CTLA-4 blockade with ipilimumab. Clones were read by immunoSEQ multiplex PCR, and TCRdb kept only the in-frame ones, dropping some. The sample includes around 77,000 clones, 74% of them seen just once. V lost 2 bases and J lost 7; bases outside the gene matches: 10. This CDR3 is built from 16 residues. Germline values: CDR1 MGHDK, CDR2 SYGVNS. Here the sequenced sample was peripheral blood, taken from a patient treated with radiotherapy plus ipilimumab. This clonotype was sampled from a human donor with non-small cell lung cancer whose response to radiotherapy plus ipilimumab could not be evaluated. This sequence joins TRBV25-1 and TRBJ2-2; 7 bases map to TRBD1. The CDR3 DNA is TGTGCCAGCAGTGAACCGCGAAGGGGGCGACACGGGGAGCTGTTTTTT. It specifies CASSEPRRGRHGELFF.